This T cell receptor beta chain was sequenced in a study of human T cells and chemical hapten exposure. Study background: For sensitization, 2% DPC was applied to an approximately 2 cm by approximately 2 cm patch of upper inner arm skin. Study-level points and caveats: With DPC sensitization, TCRs exceeding 1 in 1000 frequency showed no change.

In the original processing: A per-sample median of roughly 97,000 TCRs was observed, with a range of about 23,224 to 750,000. In TCRdb, the RACE reads were re-called with MiXCR into one record per CDR3 protein. What appears here as the V and J calls and clone size reflects TCRdb's work, not the paper's. Here the sample spans approximately 92,000 distinct CDR3 sequences, more than 9.5% being singletons. Trimming stripped 7 bases from V and 0 bases from J, with 12 bases between. The CDR3 has 13 residues. From germline, CDR1 is GTSNPN and CDR2 SVGIG (reference sequence). A few counts support this clonotype. Antigen unknown. This sample's time point: patch test 2, 6 weeks after DPC sensitization. Specified treatment: therapeutic diphenylcyclopropenone sensitization with weekly scalp DPC. Someone pulled total RNA out of unfractionated whole blood.

The TCR comes from a woman in her 40s with alopecia areata. Some clones in this sample may be carry-over from other donors' samples. V and J are TRBV30 and TRBJ1-1; TRBD1 is a possible D gene (6 bases). Sequencing used whole blood, obtained in connection with sensitization to the hapten diphenylcyclopropenone (DPC). The CDR3 reads CASWTALNTEAFF. The CDR3, as DNA: TGTGCCTCTTGGACAGCCCTGAACACTGAAGCTTTCTTT.